Listed below are T cell receptor beta chains from one sample, sequenced in a study of T cell changes during pregnancy in multiple sclerosis. Sequencing was performed with immunoSEQ multiplex PCR; in TCRdb, only in-frame clones are kept and a portion is missing. This table holds 60,000 or so clones, more than 80% found once. This sample comprised peripheral blood, obtained in the first trimester of pregnancy. These TCRs come from a female donor in good health, enrolled as a control in a pregnancy study. The CDR3 runs from the conserved cysteine through the conserved F or W. Each record gives: V gene, D gene, clone size, J gene, CDR3 protein, CDR3 DNA. A D gene is named only where the DNA matches it firmly. Clone size is given for some rows only: seen once, a few or many times, or a class if the clone is expanded.

V gene: TRBV5-4
D gene: TRBD1
clone size: once
J gene: TRBJ2-1
CDR3 protein: CASSLDTGVMDEQFF
CDR3 DNA: TGTGCCAGCAGCTTGGATACAGGGGTTATGGATGAGCAGTTCTTC

V gene: TRBV29-1
D gene: TRBD1
clone size: -
J gene: TRBJ1-1
CDR3 protein: CSGSTGMNTEAFF
CDR3 DNA: TGCAGCGGTTCGACAGGGATGAACACTGAAGCTTTCTTT

V gene: TRBV4-1
D gene: TRBD2
clone size: -
J gene: TRBJ2-1
CDR3 protein: CASSQVPLAEYNEQFF
CDR3 DNA: TGCGCCAGCAGCCAAGTTCCACTAGCGGAATACAATGAGCAGTTCTTC

V gene: TRBV12-5
D gene: -
clone size: -
J gene: TRBJ1-2
CDR3 protein: CASGQGDYGYTF
CDR3 DNA: TGTGCTAGTGGACAGGGCGACTATGGCTACACCTTC

V gene: TRBV18
D gene: TRBD1
clone size: -
J gene: TRBJ1-1
CDR3 protein: CASSPAAGGSTEAFF
CDR3 DNA: TGTGCCAGCTCACCAGCCGCAGGGGGCAGCACTGAAGCTTTCTTT

V gene: TRBV5-6
D gene: TRBD2
clone size: -
J gene: TRBJ2-3
CDR3 protein: CASSYGLAQTQYF
CDR3 DNA: TGTGCCAGCAGCTATGGACTAGCCCAAACGCAGTATTTT

V gene: TRBV5-1
D gene: -
clone size: -
J gene: TRBJ1-3
CDR3 protein: CASSLEVRSGNTIYF
CDR3 DNA: TGCGCCAGCAGCTTGGAAGTCAGATCTGGAAACACCATATATTTT

V gene: TRBV18
D gene: -
clone size: -
J gene: TRBJ1-1
CDR3 protein: CASSPEGSNTEAFF
CDR3 DNA: TGTGCCAGCTCACCGGAGGGGTCCAACACTGAAGCTTTCTTT

V gene: TRBV11-3
D gene: -
clone size: -
J gene: TRBJ1-6
CDR3 protein: CASSSKGGAVWSPLHF
CDR3 DNA: TGTGCCAGCAGCTCTAAGGGAGGGGCCGTATGGTCACCCCTCCACTTT

V gene: TRBV4-3
D gene: -
clone size: -
J gene: TRBJ2-3
CDR3 protein: CASSQSGNPDTQYF
CDR3 DNA: TGCGCCAGCAGCCAATCGGGAAACCCAGATACGCAGTATTTT

V gene: TRBV19
D gene: -
clone size: once
J gene: TRBJ1-6
CDR3 protein: CASSMPKTVHNSPLHF
CDR3 DNA: TGTGCCAGTAGTATGCCCAAAACGGTGCATAATTCACCCCTCCACTTT

V gene: TRBV12-5
D gene: -
clone size: -
J gene: TRBJ1-4
CDR3 protein: CASGQGQTSNEKLFF
CDR3 DNA: TGTGCTAGTGGTCAAGGACAGACTTCTAATGAAAAACTGTTTTTT

V gene: TRBV7-2
D gene: TRBD2
clone size: once
J gene: TRBJ2-1
CDR3 protein: CASSQTSGGAKHEQFF
CDR3 DNA: TGTGCCAGCAGCCAGACTAGCGGGGGGGCCAAGCATGAGCAGTTCTTC

V gene: TRBV6-5
D gene: -
clone size: -
J gene: TRBJ2-6
CDR3 protein: CASSSLGTSGANVLTF
CDR3 DNA: TGTGCCAGCAGTTCACTGGGGACAAGTGGGGCCAACGTCCTGACTTTC

V gene: TRBV19
D gene: -
clone size: once
J gene: TRBJ1-5
CDR3 protein: CASSLRVQYNQPQHF
CDR3 DNA: TGTGCCAGTAGTCTCAGGGTTCAGTACAATCAGCCCCAGCATTTT

V gene: TRBV4-2
D gene: -
clone size: few
J gene: TRBJ1-1
CDR3 protein: CASSQEKQNTEAFF
CDR3 DNA: TGTGCCAGCAGCCAAGAAAAACAGAACACTGAAGCTTTCTTT

V gene: TRBV10-3
D gene: TRBD1
clone size: -
J gene: TRBJ1-1
CDR3 protein: CAIRQGFEAFF
CDR3 DNA: TGTGCCATTAGACAGGGTTTTGAAGCTTTCTTT

V gene: TRBV6-1
D gene: TRBD1
clone size: -
J gene: TRBJ1-2
CDR3 protein: CASSVDRGNGYTF
CDR3 DNA: TGTGCCAGCAGTGTTGACAGGGGCAATGGCTACACCTTC

V gene: TRBV27
D gene: TRBD2
clone size: few
J gene: TRBJ2-1
CDR3 protein: CASSPRLAGRNEQFF
CDR3 DNA: TGTGCCAGCAGTCCGAGACTAGCGGGGAGGAATGAGCAGTTCTTC

V gene: TRBV19
D gene: TRBD1
clone size: -
J gene: TRBJ1-2
CDR3 protein: CASSERQGGSYGYTF
CDR3 DNA: TGTGCCAGTAGTGAAAGACAGGGAGGAAGCTATGGCTACACCTTC

V gene: TRBV7-2
D gene: -
clone size: -
J gene: TRBJ1-1
CDR3 protein: CASSSSGGNTEAFF
CDR3 DNA: TGTGCCAGCAGCTCTTCGGGAGGGAACACTGAAGCTTTCTTT

V gene: TRBV19
D gene: TRBD1
clone size: -
J gene: TRBJ2-7
CDR3 protein: CASRHTGTGAYEQYF
CDR3 DNA: TGTGCCAGTAGGCACACTGGGACAGGGGCCTACGAGCAGTACTTC

V gene: TRBV4-2
D gene: -
clone size: -
J gene: TRBJ1-3
CDR3 protein: CASSQNLGSSGNTIYF
CDR3 DNA: TGTGCCAGCAGCCAAAATCTAGGCAGCTCTGGAAACACCATATATTTT

V gene: TRBV27
D gene: -
clone size: -
J gene: TRBJ2-5
CDR3 protein: CASRGGPWWYF
CDR3 DNA: TGTGCCAGCAGGGGAGGTCCTTGGTGGTACTTC

V gene: TRBV13
D gene: TRBD1
clone size: -
J gene: TRBJ1-2
CDR3 protein: CASSQGTAYGYTF
CDR3 DNA: TGTGCCAGCAGCCAGGGGACAGCCTATGGCTACACCTTC

V gene: TRBV27
D gene: TRBD1
clone size: -
J gene: TRBJ1-5
CDR3 protein: CATKSGGQPQHF
CDR3 DNA: TGTGCCACCAAATCAGGGGGACAGCCCCAGCATTTT

V gene: TRBV4-2
D gene: TRBD2
clone size: -
J gene: TRBJ2-1
CDR3 protein: CASSPDGLAGGRNEQFF
CDR3 DNA: TGTGCCAGCAGCCCTGATGGACTAGCGGGGGGGCGCAATGAGCAGTTCTTC

V gene: TRBV5-6
D gene: -
clone size: -
J gene: TRBJ1-2
CDR3 protein: CASSFQGGGYTF
CDR3 DNA: TGTGCCAGCAGCTTCCAGGGAGGTGGCTACACCTTC

V gene: TRBV7-2
D gene: -
clone size: -
J gene: TRBJ2-1
CDR3 protein: CASSLTGTYNEQFF
CDR3 DNA: TGTGCCAGCAGCTTGACGGGGACCTACAATGAGCAGTTCTTC

V gene: TRBV7-2
D gene: -
clone size: -
J gene: TRBJ1-1
CDR3 protein: CASSSVQVMNTEAFF
CDR3 DNA: TGTGCCAGCAGCTCCGTACAGGTCATGAACACTGAAGCTTTCTTT

V gene: TRBV7-3
D gene: TRBD1
clone size: -
J gene: TRBJ2-5
CDR3 protein: CASSKGQGALKYQETQYF
CDR3 DNA: TGTGCCAGCAGTAAGGGACAGGGGGCGTTAAAGTACCAAGAGACCCAGTACTTC

V gene: TRBV30
D gene: TRBD1
clone size: -
J gene: TRBJ2-1
CDR3 protein: CAWATGAKSYNEQFF
CDR3 DNA: TGTGCCTGGGCCACAGGGGCGAAATCCTACAATGAGCAGTTCTTC

V gene: TRBV10-3
D gene: TRBD2
clone size: -
J gene: TRBJ2-4
CDR3 protein: CAISESEVAGGKNIQYF
CDR3 DNA: TGTGCCATCAGTGAGTCTGAAGTAGCGGGGGGCAAAAACATTCAGTACTTC

V gene: TRBV6-4
D gene: TRBD2
clone size: -
J gene: TRBJ2-3
CDR3 protein: CASSERASGADTQYF
CDR3 DNA: TGTGCCAGCAGCGAACGGGCTAGCGGTGCAGATACGCAGTATTTT

V gene: TRBV2
D gene: -
clone size: -
J gene: TRBJ2-5
CDR3 protein: CASSVGGRGETQYF
CDR3 DNA: TGTGCCAGCAGTGTGGGGGGAAGAGGTGAGACCCAGTACTTC

V gene: TRBV14
D gene: -
clone size: once
J gene: TRBJ2-7
CDR3 protein: CASSYGYGTGYEQYF
CDR3 DNA: TGTGCCAGCAGCTACGGCTATGGGACTGGATACGAGCAGTACTTC

V gene: TRBV7-2
D gene: -
clone size: -
J gene: TRBJ2-1
CDR3 protein: CASSLGGARYNEQFF
CDR3 DNA: TGTGCCAGCAGCTTAGGCGGGGCCCGCTACAATGAGCAGTTCTTC

V gene: TRBV30
D gene: -
clone size: few
J gene: TRBJ1-1
CDR3 protein: CAWSLLNTEAFF
CDR3 DNA: TGTGCCTGGAGTCTTCTGAACACTGAAGCTTTCTTT

V gene: TRBV7-7
D gene: TRBD2
clone size: once
J gene: TRBJ2-3
CDR3 protein: CASGGGLRDTQYF
CDR3 DNA: TGTGCTAGCGGGGGGGGCCTGAGAGATACGCAGTATTTT

V gene: TRBV21-1
D gene: -
clone size: -
J gene: TRBJ2-1
CDR3 protein: CASSKGLAGGSSYNEQFF
CDR3 DNA: TGTGCCAGCAGCAAAGGACTAGCGGGGGGGAGCTCCTACAATGAGCAGTTCTTC

V gene: TRBV2
D gene: -
clone size: -
J gene: TRBJ2-1
CDR3 protein: CASSETAGFGNEQFF
CDR3 DNA: TGTGCCAGCAGTGAAACCGCGGGGTTCGGCAATGAGCAGTTCTTC

V gene: TRBV25-1
D gene: TRBD1
clone size: once
J gene: TRBJ1-2
CDR3 protein: CASSGTGVGYTF
CDR3 DNA: TGTGCCAGCTCCGGGACAGGGGTCGGCTACACCTTC

V gene: TRBV9
D gene: -
clone size: -
J gene: TRBJ1-6
CDR3 protein: CASSAGDRLSSYNSPLHF
CDR3 DNA: TGTGCCAGCAGCGCGGGGGATCGGCTTAGCTCCTATAATTCACCCCTCCACTTT

V gene: TRBV9
D gene: -
clone size: -
J gene: TRBJ1-2
CDR3 protein: CASSERTGDGGYTF
CDR3 DNA: TGTGCCAGCAGCGAGCGGACGGGGGATGGTGGCTACACCTTC

V gene: TRBV9
D gene: -
clone size: -
J gene: TRBJ1-2
CDR3 protein: CASSGTASGAEGYTF
CDR3 DNA: TGTGCCAGCAGCGGCACGGCCTCAGGGGCGGAAGGCTACACCTTC